This record covers a single T cell receptor beta chain. Antigen unknown. After removal of 2 bases from V and 1 base from J, the junction contained 4 bases not matched to a gene. In germline, CDR1 is MNHNS, CDR2 SASEGT. The CDR3 extends over 16 amino acids. The data are from a study of a mutant IDH1 vaccine in newly diagnosed glioma. Study-wide background: Following radiotherapy alone, or alongside temozolomide cycles, vaccination was started after an interval of 4-6 weeks.

Measured with immunoSEQ multiplex PCR; TCRdb has only the in-frame clones, and not every one. Among roughly 32,000 clones, approximately 90% were seen once, and the ten largest hold 12%. Time point meaning: week 47, end of study. Vaccination comprised doses that each held 300 ug of mutant IDH1 20-mer peptide, plus topical imiquimod. This chain joins TRBV6-1 and TRBJ2-2; 7 bases agree with TRBD2. The sequenced sample was PBMCs, obtained from a glioma patient whose treatment included an IDH1 peptide vaccine. The clonotype comes from a woman between 25 and 40 years old with glioma. The CDR3 DNA sequence: TGTGCCAGCAGTGAATTCGGCGGGGGGAACACCGGGGAGCTGTTTTTT. Its protein product is CASSEFGGGNTGELFF.